Listed here is a single T cell receptor (beta chain). Its target is not known. Making use of molecular barcodes, quantitative 5'-RACE generated TCR beta libraries. TCRdb reprocessed the 5' RACE reads with MiXCR, giving one entry per CDR3 protein. Of about 130,000 distinct CDR3 sequences detected, roughly 15% appear once; the ten largest clones hold about 2.7%. This entry comes from a study of CD8 T cells in ankylosing spondylitis. The germline V gene has CDR1 LNHNV and CDR2 YYDKDF (reference sequence). V shed 5 bases and J 6 bases; nucleotides not matched to a gene: 12. The CDR3 loop spans 17 amino acids. The study, taken as a whole, reports: Relatively rare in peripheral blood, disease-linked clones were also CD8+. Certain motif variants had earlier appeared in reactive arthritis synovial fluid and blood.

Sequencing was done on a sample of blood, either unsorted or a sorted T cell fraction (not recorded which). The V and J genes are TRBV15 and TRBJ1-5; 11 bases are shared with TRBD1. The receptor comes from a female donor with ankylosing spondylitis or in good health (not recorded which). CDR3: CATSRVFRTGGVQPQHF. For the CDR3, the DNA is TGTGCCACCAGCCGAGTCTTCCGGACAGGGGGCGTTCAGCCCCAGCATTTT.